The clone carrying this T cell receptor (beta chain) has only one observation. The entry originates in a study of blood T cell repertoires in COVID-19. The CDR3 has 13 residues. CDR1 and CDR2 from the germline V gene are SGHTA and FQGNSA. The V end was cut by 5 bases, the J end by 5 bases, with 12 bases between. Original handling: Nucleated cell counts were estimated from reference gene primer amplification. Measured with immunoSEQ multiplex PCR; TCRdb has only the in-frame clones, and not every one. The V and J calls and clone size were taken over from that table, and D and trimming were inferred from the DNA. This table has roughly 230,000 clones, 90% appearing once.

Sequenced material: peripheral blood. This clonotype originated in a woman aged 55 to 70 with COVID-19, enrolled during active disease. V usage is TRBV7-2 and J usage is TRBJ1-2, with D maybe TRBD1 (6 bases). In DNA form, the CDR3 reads TGTGCCAGCAGCCCGACAGGTGGTTATGGCTACACCTTC. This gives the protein CASSPTGGYGYTF.